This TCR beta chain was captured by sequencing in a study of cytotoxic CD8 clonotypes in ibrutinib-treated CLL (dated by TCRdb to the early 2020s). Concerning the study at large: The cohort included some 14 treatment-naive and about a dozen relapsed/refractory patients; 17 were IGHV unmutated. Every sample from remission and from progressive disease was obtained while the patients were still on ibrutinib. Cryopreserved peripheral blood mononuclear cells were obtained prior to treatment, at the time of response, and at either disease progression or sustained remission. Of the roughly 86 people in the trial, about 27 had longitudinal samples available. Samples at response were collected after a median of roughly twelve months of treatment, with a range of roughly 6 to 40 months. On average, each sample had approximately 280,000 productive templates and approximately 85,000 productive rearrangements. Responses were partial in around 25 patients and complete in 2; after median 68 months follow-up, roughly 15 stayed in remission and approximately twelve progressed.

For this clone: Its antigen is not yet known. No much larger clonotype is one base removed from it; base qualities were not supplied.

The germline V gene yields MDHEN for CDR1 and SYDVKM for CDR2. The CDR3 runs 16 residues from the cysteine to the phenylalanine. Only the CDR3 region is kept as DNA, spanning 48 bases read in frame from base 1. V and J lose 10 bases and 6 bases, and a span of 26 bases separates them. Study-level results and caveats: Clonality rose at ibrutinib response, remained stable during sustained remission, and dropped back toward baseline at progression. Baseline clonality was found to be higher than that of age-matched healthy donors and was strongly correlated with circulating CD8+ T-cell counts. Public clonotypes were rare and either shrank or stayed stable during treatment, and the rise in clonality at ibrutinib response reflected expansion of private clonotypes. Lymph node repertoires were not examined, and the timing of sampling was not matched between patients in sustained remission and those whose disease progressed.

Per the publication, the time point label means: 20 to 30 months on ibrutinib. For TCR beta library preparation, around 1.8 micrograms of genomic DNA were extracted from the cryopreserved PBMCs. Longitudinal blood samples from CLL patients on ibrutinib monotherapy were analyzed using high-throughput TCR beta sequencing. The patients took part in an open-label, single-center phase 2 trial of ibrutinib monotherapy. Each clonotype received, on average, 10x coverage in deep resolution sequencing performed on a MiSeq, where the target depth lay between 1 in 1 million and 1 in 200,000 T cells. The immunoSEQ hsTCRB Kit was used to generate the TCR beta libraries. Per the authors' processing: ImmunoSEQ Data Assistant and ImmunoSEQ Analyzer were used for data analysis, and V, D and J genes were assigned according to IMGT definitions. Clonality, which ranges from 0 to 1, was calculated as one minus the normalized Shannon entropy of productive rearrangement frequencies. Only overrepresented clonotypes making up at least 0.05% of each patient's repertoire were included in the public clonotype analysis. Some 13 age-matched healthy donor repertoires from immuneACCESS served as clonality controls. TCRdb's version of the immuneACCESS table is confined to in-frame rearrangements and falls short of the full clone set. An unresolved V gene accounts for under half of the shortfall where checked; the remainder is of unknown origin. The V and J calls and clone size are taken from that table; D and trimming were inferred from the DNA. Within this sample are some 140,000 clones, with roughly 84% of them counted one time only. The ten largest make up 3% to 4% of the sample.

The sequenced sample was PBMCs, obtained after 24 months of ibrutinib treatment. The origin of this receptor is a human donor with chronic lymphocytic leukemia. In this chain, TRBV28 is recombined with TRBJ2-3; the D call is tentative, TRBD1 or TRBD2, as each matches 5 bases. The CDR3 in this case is CATKTRLILWGDTQYF. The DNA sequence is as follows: TGTGCCACAAAGACACGACTCATCCTATGGGGGGATACGCAGTATTTT.